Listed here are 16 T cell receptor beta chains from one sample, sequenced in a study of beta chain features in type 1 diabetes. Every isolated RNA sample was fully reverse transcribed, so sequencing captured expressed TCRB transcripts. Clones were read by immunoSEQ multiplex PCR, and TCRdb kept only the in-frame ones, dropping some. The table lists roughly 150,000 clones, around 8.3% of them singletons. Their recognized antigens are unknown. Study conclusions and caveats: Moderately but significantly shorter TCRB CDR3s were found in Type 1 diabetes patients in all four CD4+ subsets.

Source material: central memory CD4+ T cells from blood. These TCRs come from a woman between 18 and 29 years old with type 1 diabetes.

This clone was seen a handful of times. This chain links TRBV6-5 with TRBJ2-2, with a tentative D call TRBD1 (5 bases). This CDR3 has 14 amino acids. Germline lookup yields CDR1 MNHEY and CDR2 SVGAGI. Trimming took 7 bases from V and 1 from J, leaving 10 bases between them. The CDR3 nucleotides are TGTGCCAGCACAAGGGGCGTGAACACCGGGGAGCTGTTTTTT. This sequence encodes CASTRGVNTGELFF.

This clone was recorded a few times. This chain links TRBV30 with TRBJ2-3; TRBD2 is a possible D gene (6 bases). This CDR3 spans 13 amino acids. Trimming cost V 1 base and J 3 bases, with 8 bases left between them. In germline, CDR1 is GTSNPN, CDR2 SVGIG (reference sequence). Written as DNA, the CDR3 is TGTGCCTGGAGTGGCGGGGCGACAGATACGCAGTATTTT. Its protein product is CAWSGGATDTQYF.

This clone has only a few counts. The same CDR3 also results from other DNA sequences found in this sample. CDR3 in DNA: TGCGCCAGCAGCTCTAGCGGGGGCTCCTACAATGAGCAGTTCTTC. Protein: CASSSSGGSYNEQFF. The chain uses TRBV5-1 and TRBJ2-1; 10 bases line up with TRBD2. Trimming took 3 bases from V and 0 from J; bases not matched to a gene: 0. The V gene's germline CDR1 is SGHRS and CDR2 YFSETQ. The CDR3 contains 15 residues.

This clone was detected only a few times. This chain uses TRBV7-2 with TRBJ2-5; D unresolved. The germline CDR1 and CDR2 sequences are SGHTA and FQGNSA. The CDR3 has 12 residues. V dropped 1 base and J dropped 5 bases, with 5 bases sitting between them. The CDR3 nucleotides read TGTGCCAGCAGCTTAGTGGCCGAGACCCAGTACTTC. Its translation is CASSLVAETQYF.

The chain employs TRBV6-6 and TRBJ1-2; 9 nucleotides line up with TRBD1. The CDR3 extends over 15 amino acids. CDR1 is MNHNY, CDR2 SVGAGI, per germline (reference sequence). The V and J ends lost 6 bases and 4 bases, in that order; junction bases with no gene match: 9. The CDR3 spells CASRAVGQGSYGYTF. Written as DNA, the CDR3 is TGTGCCAGCAGAGCGGTGGGACAGGGAAGCTATGGCTACACCTTC.

In DNA, the CDR3 is TGCAGTGCTAGGTCCTTGACTGAAGCTTTCTTT. Protein product: CSARSLTEAFF. The genes are TRBV20-1 and TRBJ1-1, with no clear D. Germline CDR1 is DFQATT and CDR2 is SNEGSKA (reference sequence). V shed 3 bases and J shed 5 bases, with 7 bases lying between them. The CDR3 has 11 residues.

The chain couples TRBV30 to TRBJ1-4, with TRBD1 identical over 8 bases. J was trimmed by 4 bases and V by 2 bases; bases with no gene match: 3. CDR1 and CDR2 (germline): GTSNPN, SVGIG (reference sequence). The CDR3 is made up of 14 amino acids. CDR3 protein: CAWSTTGGNEKLFF. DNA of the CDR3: TGTGCCTGGAGTACCACAGGGGGTAATGAAAAACTGTTTTTT.

CDR3 sequence reads: CAGAGLGNEQFF. DNA for the CDR3: TGTGCCGGAGCCGGGTTAGGCAATGAGCAGTTCTTC. V is TRBV2 and J is TRBJ2-1; D is unclear. The CDR3 totals 12 residues. Trimming took 11 bases from V and 6 from J, leaving 14 bases between them. Germline loops: CDR1 SNHLY, CDR2 FYNNEI.

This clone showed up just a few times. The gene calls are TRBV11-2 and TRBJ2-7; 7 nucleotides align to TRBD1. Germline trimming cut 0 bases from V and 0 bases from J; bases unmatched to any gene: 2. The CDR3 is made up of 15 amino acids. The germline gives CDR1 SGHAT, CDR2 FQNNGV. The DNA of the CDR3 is TGTGCCAGCAGCTTAGAGGCAGGGGGCTCCTACGAGCAGTACTTC. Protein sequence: CASSLEAGGSYEQYF.

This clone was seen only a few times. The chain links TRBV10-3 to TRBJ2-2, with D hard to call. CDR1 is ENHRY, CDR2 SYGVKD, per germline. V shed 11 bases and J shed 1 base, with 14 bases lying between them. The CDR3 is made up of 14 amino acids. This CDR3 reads CAVSEIRNTGELFF. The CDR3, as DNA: TGTGCCGTCTCGGAGATTCGGAACACCGGGGAGCTGTTTTTT.

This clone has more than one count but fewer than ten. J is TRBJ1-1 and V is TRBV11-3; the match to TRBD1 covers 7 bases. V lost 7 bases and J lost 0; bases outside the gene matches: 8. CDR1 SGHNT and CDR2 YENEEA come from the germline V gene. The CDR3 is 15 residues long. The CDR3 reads CASTGTVSMNTEAFF. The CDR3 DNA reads TGTGCCAGCACCGGGACAGTCTCCATGAACACTGAAGCTTTCTTT.

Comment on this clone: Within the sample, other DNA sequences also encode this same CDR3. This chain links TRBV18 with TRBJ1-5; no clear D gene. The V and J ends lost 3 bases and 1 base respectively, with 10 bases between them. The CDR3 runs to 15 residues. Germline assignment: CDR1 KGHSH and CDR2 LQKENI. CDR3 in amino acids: CASSPSGRSNQPQHF. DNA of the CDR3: TGTGCCAGCTCACCTAGTGGCAGGAGCAATCAGCCCCAGCATTTT.

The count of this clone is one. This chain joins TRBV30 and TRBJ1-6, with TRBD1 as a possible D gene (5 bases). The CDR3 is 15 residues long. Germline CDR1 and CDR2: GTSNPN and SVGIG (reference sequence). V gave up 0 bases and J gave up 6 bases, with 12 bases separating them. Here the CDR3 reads CAWSVLGLTNSPLHF. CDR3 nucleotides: TGTGCCTGGAGTGTACTGGGACTTACTAATTCACCCCTCCACTTT.

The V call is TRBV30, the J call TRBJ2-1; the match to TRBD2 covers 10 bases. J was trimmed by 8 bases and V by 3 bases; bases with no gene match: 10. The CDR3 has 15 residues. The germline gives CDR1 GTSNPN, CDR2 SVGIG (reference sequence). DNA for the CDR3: TGTGCCTGGAGCCGGCCGGGACTAGCGACCGATGAGCAGTTCTTC. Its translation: CAWSRPGLATDEQFF.

CDR3 residues: CAITQTGGNEKLFF. The CDR3 coding sequence is TGTGCCATCACTCAGACAGGGGGTAATGAAAAACTGTTTTTT. This sequence joins TRBV28 and TRBJ1-4, with 9 positions matching TRBD1. Germline V gene data show CDR1 as MDHEN and CDR2 as SYDVKM. V shed 10 bases and J 4 bases; nucleotides not matched to a gene: 7. CDR3 length: 14 residues.

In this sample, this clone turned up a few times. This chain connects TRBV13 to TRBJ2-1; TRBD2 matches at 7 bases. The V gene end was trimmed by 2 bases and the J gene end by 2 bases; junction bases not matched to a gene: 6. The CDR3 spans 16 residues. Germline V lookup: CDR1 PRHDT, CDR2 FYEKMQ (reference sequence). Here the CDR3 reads CASSLTPGGTYNEQFF. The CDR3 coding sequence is TGTGCCAGCAGCTTAACTCCGGGAGGAACCTACAATGAGCAGTTCTTC.